The rows below give T cell receptor beta chains drawn from one sample of a study of cytomegalovirus exposure and HLA in healthy donors. TCRdb's copy holds only in-frame clones and misses some; the assay was immunoSEQ multiplex PCR. The sample consists of about 73,000 clones, approximately 90% of them appearing once. The specimen sequenced was PBMCs. These receptors were obtained from a woman aged 18 to 35 in good health and CMV-seropositive. CDR3s leave out the opening cysteine and the closing phenylalanine or tryptophan.

V	J	CDR3
TRBV6-6	TRBJ2-5	ASSRTEEETQY
TRBV9	TRBJ2-3	ASSVATGTSFKSSTDTQY
TRBV7-8	TRBJ2-7	ASSPSRGLAYEQY
TRBV15	TRBJ2-3	ATSRDMGQGTDTQY
TRBV19	TRBJ2-1	ASSVNSGSNEQF
TRBV2	TRBJ1-1	ASRPNPRGQLNTEAF
TRBV10-2	TRBJ2-2	ASSAVTGELF
TRBV6-6	TRBJ2-7	ASREEPSYEQY
TRBV18	TRBJ2-7	ASSPSLHGLEQY
TRBV27	TRBJ1-1	ASKGTGNTEAF
TRBV19	TRBJ1-1	ASSTPPYTEAF
TRBV5-1	TRBJ1-1	ASSLRQLNTEAF
TRBV5-8	TRBJ1-5	ASSQQDQPQH
TRBV5-8	TRBJ1-1	ASSRGQGTVDTEAF
TRBV28	TRBJ2-1	ASSLQGPNEQF
TRBV5-1	TRBJ2-1	ASSNSGAYNEQF
TRBV2	TRBJ2-3	ASSERTDTQY
TRBV6-1	TRBJ2-7	ASSVTGFYEQY
TRBV28	-	ASSLRGLAFAEQY
TRBV30	TRBJ2-1	AWSGTGYSREQF
TRBV30	TRBJ1-6	AWSKPDNLNSPLH
TRBV6-1	TRBJ1-2	ASSEDSNYGYT
TRBV29-1	TRBJ2-7	SVPPRGAFSYEQY
TRBV2	TRBJ2-7	ASSEFGLARGEQY
TRBV11-3	TRBJ2-7	ASDVSTSLVRDFHYEQY
TRBV2	TRBJ2-3	ASTYGFGQSTDTQY
TRBV5-4	TRBJ2-3	ASSAWRSGGIDTQY
TRBV30	TRBJ2-3	AWSVSGGYTDTQY
TRBV4-1	TRBJ1-3	ASSQGTDNVWSGNTIY
TRBV2	TRBJ1-1	ASSDFQGVTEAF
TRBV9	TRBJ1-3	ASRGTGEWGTIY
TRBV5-4	TRBJ2-1	ASRNGLAGNNEQF
TRBV7-9	TRBJ2-7	ASSQLDSYEQY
TRBV7-9	TRBJ2-2	ASSRTGTGDTGELF
TRBV4-2	TRBJ2-1	ASSQGSGTQWNEQF
TRBV10-1	TRBJ2-7	ASSETTGDSYEQY
TRBV30	TRBJ2-7	AWTQGGGEQY
TRBV15	TRBJ2-5	ATSSDRGYQETQY
TRBV7-2	TRBJ1-5	ASSLQGMGNQPQH
TRBV29-1	TRBJ1-1	SVEDYAGGRTTEAF
TRBV11-2	TRBJ1-2	ASSKEGARGYT
TRBV27	TRBJ2-1	ASSTLARNEQF
TRBV28	TRBJ2-7	ASSGSGRALSEQY
TRBV7-6	TRBJ2-3	ASSPHRTSGRDTQY
TRBV19	TRBJ1-1	ASSMRLPSTEAF
TRBV2	TRBJ2-5	ASGRTGRQETQY
TRBV30	TRBJ1-1	AWSVMPMNTEAF
TRBV30	TRBJ2-3	AWTPSGGLTDTQY
TRBV10-3	TRBJ1-1	AIGGAVGTEAF
TRBV5-6	TRBJ1-2	ASSTGQGDYGYT
TRBV6-5	TRBJ2-7	ASTSDRVFYEQY
TRBV5-1	TRBJ1-2	ASSPPGGADGYT
TRBV6-1	TRBJ2-3	ASSEQVGGGTDTQY
TRBV4-1	TRBJ2-1	ASSQGAGEQF